The clone carrying this T cell receptor (beta chain) was seen a few times. Its antigen is unidentified. The data were obtained in a study of T-cell memory formation after mild COVID-19. About the study: Among the donors, TCR clusters were largely specific to each donor.

Study results and limitations: The CD4+ clones that contracted clustered mainly within CM and EM, and the CD8+ clones concentrated in EMRA. Memory cells collected pre-infection included some clones that later responded, suggesting cross-reactive memory joined.

TCR alpha and TCR beta cDNA libraries with sample barcodes and UMIs came from 5'RACE using constant-segment primers. Via MiXCR, TCRdb re-called the 5' RACE reads, giving one row per CDR3 protein. The sample holds roughly 110,000 distinct CDR3 sequences; around 12% are singletons and the top ten take around 26%. Germline loops: CDR1 LNHDA, CDR2 SQIVND (reference sequence). Trimming removed 8 bases at V and 9 bases at J, with 11 bases between. The CDR3 is 11 residues long. This TCR was sampled from an adult woman who had mild COVID-19 (a few samples of this study predate the infection). Cell type and time point are not known. The chain links TRBV19 to TRBJ1-5, with D tentatively TRBD1 (5 bases). The sample taken for sequencing was PBMCs or a T cell subset sorted from them (not recorded which). CDR3 loop: CASGDRWPQHF. As DNA, the CDR3 is TGTGCCAGTGGAGACAGATGGCCCCAGCATTTT.